The present T cell receptor (beta chain) was sequenced within a study of metastatic and nonmetastatic thyroid tumors. Regarding the study as a whole: In blood and tumor, TCR beta diversity was reportedly significantly higher in malignant thyroid tumors than in benign nodules.

This clone was found a few times. Its antigen remains unidentified. With MiXCR, TCRdb reprocessed the PCR reads. The repertoire has approximately 25,000 clones, around 17% of them found once; the top ten carry roughly 6.1%. CDR1 MNHEY and CDR2 SVGAGI come from the germline V gene. The CDR3 sequence is 14 residues long. Trimming stripped 4 bases from V and 4 bases from J, with 13 bases between. Among the patients, none had received any treatment before thyroid surgery. The receptor comes from a male donor with papillary thyroid cancer or a benign thyroid nodule (not recorded which). Some clones in this sample may be carry-over from other donors' samples. The rearrangement uses TRBV6-5 and TRBJ1-1; D not certain. The sequencing input was blood. The CDR3 DNA is TGTGCCAGCAGTTCAACCCTTTACGGCACTGAAGCTTTCTTT. Its protein product is CASSSTLYGTEAFF.